This is a list of T cell receptor beta chains from one sample in a study of response to subunit inactivated influenza vaccine. Each CDR3 protein is one row after TCRdb ran MiXCR on the RT-PCR reads. Of approximately 500,000 distinct CDR3 sequences listed, about 14% were seen once; the top ten hold around 10%. Material: PBMCs from blood, obtained 11 to 12 days after vaccination. All receptors come from a man aged 45 to 65 who received an inactivated influenza vaccine. Both conserved end residues are part of each CDR3. The order of the fields is V gene, J gene, clone size, D gene, CDR3 protein, CDR3 DNA. D genes are given only for firm matches. Clone size is shown for a subset of rows, as once, few, many or a class of expanded clone.

V gene: TRBV11-2
J gene: TRBJ1-6
clone size: -
D gene: -
CDR3 protein: CASSPGRGKASQNNSPLHF
CDR3 DNA: TGTGCCAGCAGCCCGGGGAGGGGGAAAGCAAGCCAAAATAATTCACCCCTCCACTTT

V gene: TRBV5-1
J gene: TRBJ1-5
clone size: few
D gene: -
CDR3 protein: CASRAGPNQPQHF
CDR3 DNA: TGCGCCAGCAGGGCAGGGCCGAATCAGCCCCAGCATTTT

V gene: TRBV4-1
J gene: TRBJ2-1
clone size: few
D gene: TRBD1
CDR3 protein: CASRPPGGAPYNEQFF
CDR3 DNA: TGCGCCAGCAGACCGCCAGGGGGCGCGCCCTACAATGAGCAGTTCTTC

V gene: TRBV20-1
J gene: TRBJ2-7
clone size: few
D gene: -
CDR3 protein: CSASVLQNYEQYF
CDR3 DNA: TGCAGTGCTAGCGTGCTCCAGAACTACGAGCAGTACTTC

V gene: TRBV9
J gene: TRBJ2-5
clone size: few
D gene: -
CDR3 protein: CASSKAHRETQYF
CDR3 DNA: TGTGCCAGCAGCAAGGCCCATCGGGAGACCCAGTACTTC

V gene: TRBV3-1
J gene: TRBJ2-5
clone size: -
D gene: TRBD2
CDR3 protein: CASSHLEGTTQETQYF
CDR3 DNA: TGTGCCAGCAGCCACCTCGAAGGGACTACCCAAGAGACCCAGTACTTC

V gene: TRBV29-1
J gene: TRBJ1-2
clone size: -
D gene: -
CDR3 protein: CSAILTGFNYGYTF
CDR3 DNA: TGCAGCGCTATTCTGACAGGATTTAACTATGGCTACACCTTC

V gene: TRBV12-3/TRBV12-4
J gene: TRBJ1-5
clone size: few
D gene: -
CDR3 protein: CASSFLSGDQPQHF
CDR3 DNA: TGTGCCAGCAGTTTCCTCTCAGGGGATCAGCCCCAGCATTTT

V gene: TRBV14
J gene: TRBJ2-2
clone size: -
D gene: -
CDR3 protein: CASSQARRGNTGELFF
CDR3 DNA: TGTGCCAGCAGCCAAGCTCGGAGAGGGAACACCGGGGAGCTGTTTTTT

V gene: TRBV6-2/TRBV6-3
J gene: TRBJ2-5
clone size: -
D gene: -
CDR3 protein: CASSYPRRVQETQYF
CDR3 DNA: TGTGCCAGCAGTTACCCCCGCCGGGTTCAAGAGACCCAGTACTTC

V gene: TRBV6-2/TRBV6-3
J gene: TRBJ2-7
clone size: -
D gene: -
CDR3 protein: CASSPSGGVRVQYF
CDR3 DNA: TGTGCCAGCAGTCCCTCCGGTGGGGTACGGGTGCAGTACTTC

V gene: TRBV9
J gene: TRBJ2-7
clone size: few
D gene: -
CDR3 protein: CASSVEGGSYEQYF
CDR3 DNA: TGTGCCAGCAGCGTAGAGGGGGGAAGCTACGAGCAGTACTTC

V gene: TRBV10-3
J gene: TRBJ1-5
clone size: -
D gene: -
CDR3 protein: CAISESGLNQPQHF
CDR3 DNA: TGTGCCATCAGTGAGTCTGGGCTCAATCAGCCCCAGCATTTT

V gene: TRBV11-2
J gene: TRBJ2-5
clone size: few
D gene: -
CDR3 protein: CASSATRALQETQYF
CDR3 DNA: TGTGCCAGCAGCGCAACCAGGGCCCTGCAAGAGACCCAGTACTTC

V gene: TRBV3-1
J gene: TRBJ2-1
clone size: -
D gene: TRBD2
CDR3 protein: CASSPRLAGGPVYNEQFF
CDR3 DNA: TGTGCCAGCAGCCCCCGACTAGCGGGAGGGCCTGTGTACAATGAGCAGTTCTTC

V gene: TRBV29-1
J gene: TRBJ1-1
clone size: few
D gene: -
CDR3 protein: CSVTRNDRNTEAFF
CDR3 DNA: TGCAGCGTTACGAGAAACGACAGGAACACTGAAGCTTTCTTT

V gene: TRBV7-2
J gene: TRBJ1-5
clone size: few
D gene: -
CDR3 protein: CASSLAQGSQPQHF
CDR3 DNA: TGTGCCAGCAGCTTAGCGCAGGGTAGTCAGCCCCAGCATTTT

V gene: TRBV7-2
J gene: TRBJ2-2
clone size: -
D gene: -
CDR3 protein: CASSFGTVGELFF
CDR3 DNA: TGTGCCAGCAGCTTCGGTACCGTCGGGGAGCTGTTTTTT

V gene: TRBV10-3
J gene: TRBJ2-1
clone size: few
D gene: TRBD1
CDR3 protein: CAIRGQAGQFF
CDR3 DNA: TGTGCCATCAGGGGACAGGCTGGGCAGTTCTTC

V gene: TRBV18
J gene: TRBJ2-2
clone size: -
D gene: TRBD1
CDR3 protein: CASSPPPPGRGLRTGELFF
CDR3 DNA: TGTGCCAGCTCACCACCACCCCCCGGCAGGGGGCTACGCACCGGGGAGCTGTTTTTT

V gene: TRBV7-2
J gene: TRBJ2-3
clone size: many
D gene: -
CDR3 protein: CASSPIRGDTQYF
CDR3 DNA: TGTGCCAGCAGCCCAATCCGCGGAGATACGCAGTATTTT

V gene: TRBV4-3
J gene: TRBJ2-3
clone size: -
D gene: -
CDR3 protein: CASSQYSATSTDTQYF
CDR3 DNA: TGCGCCAGCAGCCAATATTCTGCGACTAGCACAGATACGCAGTATTTT

V gene: TRBV7-2
J gene: TRBJ2-1
clone size: few
D gene: -
CDR3 protein: CASSPDVGTLYNEQFF
CDR3 DNA: TGTGCCAGCAGTCCAGATGTGGGGACACTCTACAATGAGCAGTTCTTC

V gene: TRBV28
J gene: TRBJ2-5
clone size: many
D gene: -
CDR3 protein: CASSFVGQQETQYF
CDR3 DNA: TGTGCCAGCAGTTTTGTAGGGCAACAAGAGACCCAGTACTTC

V gene: TRBV4-2
J gene: TRBJ2-7
clone size: -
D gene: -
CDR3 protein: CASSQEVPGLSYEQYF
CDR3 DNA: TGTGCCAGCAGCCAAGAAGTACCGGGCCTCTCCTACGAGCAGTACTTC

V gene: TRBV24-1
J gene: TRBJ2-1
clone size: -
D gene: TRBD2
CDR3 protein: CATSDPGTSYNEQFF
CDR3 DNA: TGTGCCACCAGTGACCCCGGGACTAGCTACAATGAGCAGTTCTTC

V gene: TRBV2
J gene: TRBJ2-1
clone size: many
D gene: -
CDR3 protein: CASSTSNEQFF
CDR3 DNA: TGTGCCAGCAGTACTAGCAATGAGCAGTTCTTC

V gene: TRBV29-1
J gene: TRBJ2-7
clone size: many
D gene: TRBD1
CDR3 protein: CSVEMDRGLEQYF
CDR3 DNA: TGCAGCGTTGAAATGGACAGGGGGCTCGAGCAGTACTTC

V gene: TRBV7-9
J gene: TRBJ2-1
clone size: -
D gene: TRBD2
CDR3 protein: CASSRTGLAAQNEQFF
CDR3 DNA: TGTGCCAGCAGCCGTACGGGACTAGCGGCACAGAATGAGCAGTTCTTC

V gene: TRBV20-1
J gene: TRBJ2-1
clone size: few
D gene: -
CDR3 protein: CSARDLQRQPYNEQFF
CDR3 DNA: TGCAGTGCTAGAGATCTCCAGAGACAGCCCTACAATGAGCAGTTCTTC

V gene: TRBV20-1
J gene: TRBJ2-5
clone size: many
D gene: TRBD2
CDR3 protein: CSASLSGGQETQYF
CDR3 DNA: TGCAGTGCTAGCTTGTCGGGGGGTCAAGAGACCCAGTACTTC